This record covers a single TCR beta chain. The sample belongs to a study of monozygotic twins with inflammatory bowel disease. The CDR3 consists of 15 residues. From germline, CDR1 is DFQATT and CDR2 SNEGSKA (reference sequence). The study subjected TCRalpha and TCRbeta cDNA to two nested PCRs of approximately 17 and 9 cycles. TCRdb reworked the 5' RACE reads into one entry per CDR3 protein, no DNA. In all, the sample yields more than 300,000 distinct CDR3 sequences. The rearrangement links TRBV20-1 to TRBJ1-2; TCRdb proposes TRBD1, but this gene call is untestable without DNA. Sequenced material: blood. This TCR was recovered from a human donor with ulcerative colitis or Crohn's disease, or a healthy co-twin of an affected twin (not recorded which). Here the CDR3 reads CSGGAGQQFNYGYTF.